This record looks at one TCR beta chain sequence and its context. The data stem from a study of identifying expanded T cells in peripheral blood. The assay was immunoSEQ multiplex PCR, and TCRdb's table has in-frame clones only and misses some. The repertoire holds 100,000 to 110,000 clones, 75% to 90% seen once, with just over 5.5% in the top ten. This sequence originates from a person aged 18 to 70 in good health. The specimen sequenced was blood.

The CDR3, as DNA: TGTGCCAGCAGCGCACAAGGACAGGGGATCGGGGAGCTGTTTTTT. Its protein product is CASSAQGQGIGELFF. The V call is TRBV7-3, the J call TRBJ2-2, with TRBD1 matching over 9 bases. V dropped 5 bases and J dropped 7; count of bases not matched to a gene: 8. This CDR3 spans 15 amino acids. CDR1 is SGHTA, CDR2 FQGTGA, per germline.